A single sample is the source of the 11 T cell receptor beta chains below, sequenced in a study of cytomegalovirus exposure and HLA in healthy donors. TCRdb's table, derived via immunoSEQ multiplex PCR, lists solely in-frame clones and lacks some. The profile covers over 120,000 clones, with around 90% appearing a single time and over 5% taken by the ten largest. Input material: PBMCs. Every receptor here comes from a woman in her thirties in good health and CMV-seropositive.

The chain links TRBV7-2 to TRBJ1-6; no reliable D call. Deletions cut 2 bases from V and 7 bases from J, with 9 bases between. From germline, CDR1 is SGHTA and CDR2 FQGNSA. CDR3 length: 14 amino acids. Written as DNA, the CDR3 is TGTGCCAGCAGCTTAAATCGAGTCAATTCACCCCTCCACTTT. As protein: CASSLNRVNSPLHF.

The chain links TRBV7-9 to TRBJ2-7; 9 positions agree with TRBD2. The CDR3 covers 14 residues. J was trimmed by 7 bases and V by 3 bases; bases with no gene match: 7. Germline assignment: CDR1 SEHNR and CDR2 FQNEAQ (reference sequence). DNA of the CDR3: TGTGCCAGCAGCTTTAGCGGGAGATCGGGGGAGCAGTACTTC. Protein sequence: CASSFSGRSGEQYF.

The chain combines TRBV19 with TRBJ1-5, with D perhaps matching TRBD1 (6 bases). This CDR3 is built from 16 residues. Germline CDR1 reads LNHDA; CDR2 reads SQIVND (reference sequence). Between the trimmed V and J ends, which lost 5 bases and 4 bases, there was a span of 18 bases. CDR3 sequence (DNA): TGTGCCAGTAGTTACCCTCGTCGGGGGGCGAATCAGCCCCAGCATTTT. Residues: CASSYPRRGANQPQHF.

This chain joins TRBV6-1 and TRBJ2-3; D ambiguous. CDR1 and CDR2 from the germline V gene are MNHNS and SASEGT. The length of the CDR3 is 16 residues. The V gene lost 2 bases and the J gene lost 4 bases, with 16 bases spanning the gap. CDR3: CASSEQGDPQPDTQYF. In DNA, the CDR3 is TGTGCCAGCAGTGAACAAGGCGATCCACAGCCAGATACGCAGTATTTT.

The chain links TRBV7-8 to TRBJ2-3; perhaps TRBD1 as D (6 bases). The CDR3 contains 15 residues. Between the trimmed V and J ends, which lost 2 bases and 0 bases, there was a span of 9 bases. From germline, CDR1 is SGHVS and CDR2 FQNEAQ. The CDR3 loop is CASSLWTVSTDTQYF. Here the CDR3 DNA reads TGTGCCAGCAGCTTATGGACAGTTAGCACAGATACGCAGTATTTT.

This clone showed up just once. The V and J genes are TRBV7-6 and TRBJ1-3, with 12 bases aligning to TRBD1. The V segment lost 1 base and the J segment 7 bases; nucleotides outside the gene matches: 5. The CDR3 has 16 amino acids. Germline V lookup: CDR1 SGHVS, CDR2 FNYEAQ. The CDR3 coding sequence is TGTGCCAGCAGCTTAGGAGGGACAGGGGGCTTCAACACCATATATTTT. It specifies CASSLGGTGGFNTIYF.

CDR3 in DNA: TGTGCCAGCAGCTTTAGCGGGGAGCTGTTTTTT. Translating gives CASSFSGELFF. J is TRBJ2-2 and V is TRBV28; D unclear. This CDR3 contains 11 residues. Trimming removed 6 bases at V and 7 bases at J, with 6 bases between. CDR1 is MDHEN, CDR2 SYDVKM, per germline. Full variable domain (remainder filled in from reference TRBV28 and TRBJ2-2): DVKVTQSSRYLVKRTGEKVFLECVQDMDHENMFWYRQDPGLGLRLIYFSYDVKMKEKGDIPEGYSVSREKKERFSLILESASTNQTSMYLCASSFSGELFFGEGSRLTVL.

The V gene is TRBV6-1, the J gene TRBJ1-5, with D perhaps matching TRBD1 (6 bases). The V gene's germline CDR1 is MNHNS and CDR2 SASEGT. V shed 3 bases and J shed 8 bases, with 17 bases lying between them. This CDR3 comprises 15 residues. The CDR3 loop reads CASSEFWDIRKPQHF. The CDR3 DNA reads TGTGCCAGCAGTGAGTTTTGGGACATAAGGAAGCCCCAGCATTTT.

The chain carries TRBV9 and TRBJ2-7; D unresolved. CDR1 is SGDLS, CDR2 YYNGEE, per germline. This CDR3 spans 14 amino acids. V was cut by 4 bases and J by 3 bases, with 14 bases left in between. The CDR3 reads CASSPRGRNYEQYF. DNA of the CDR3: TGTGCCAGCAGCCCCCGCGGCAGAAACTACGAGCAGTACTTC.

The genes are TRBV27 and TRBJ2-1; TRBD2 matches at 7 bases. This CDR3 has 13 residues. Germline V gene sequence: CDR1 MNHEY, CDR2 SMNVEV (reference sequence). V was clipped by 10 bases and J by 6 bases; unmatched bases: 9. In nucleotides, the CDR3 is TGTGCCACTTCAACGAGCGGGGCCAATGAGCAGTTCTTC. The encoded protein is CATSTSGANEQFF.

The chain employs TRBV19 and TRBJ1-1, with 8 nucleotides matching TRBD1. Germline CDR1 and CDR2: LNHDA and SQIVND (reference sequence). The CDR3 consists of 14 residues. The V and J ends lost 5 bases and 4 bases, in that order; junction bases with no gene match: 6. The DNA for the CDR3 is TGTGCCAGTAGTCAGCGACAGGGGAGCACTGAAGCTTTCTTT. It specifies CASSQRQGSTEAFF.